These 14 T cell receptor beta chains were all obtained from the same sample, sequenced in a study of blood T cells in healthy people across ages. For the second PCR, which ran for roughly 6 to 12 cycles, a sample-barcoded 5' primer and a J-beta primer mix were used. In TCRdb, the 5' RACE reads were re-called with MiXCR into one record per CDR3 protein. The data hold 1.4 million to 1.5 million distinct CDR3 sequences, with 40% to 50% observed a single time. Specimen: blood. The origin of the receptors is a woman under 30 in good health.

The J gene is TRBJ1-1, the V gene TRBV6-1; 7 nucleotides line up with TRBD1. Germline V CDR1 and CDR2: MNHNS, SASEGT. Germline trimming cut 4 bases from V and 1 base from J; bases unmatched to any gene: 6. The CDR3 runs to 15 residues. The CDR3 DNA follows: TGTGCCAGCAGTGCCCAGGGACAGCCGAACACTGAAGCTTTCTTT. It encodes CASSAQGQPNTEAFF.

The chain joins TRBV9 to TRBJ1-5; 8 bases agree with TRBD1. The CDR3 covers 17 residues. Germline CDR1 is SGDLS and CDR2 is YYNGEE. Losses at the gene ends were 0 bases for V and 3 bases for J; bases not matched to a gene: 8. This chain's CDR3 is CASSVGEEDRVNQPQHF. DNA of the CDR3: TGTGCCAGCAGCGTAGGAGAGGAGGACAGGGTCAATCAGCCCCAGCATTTT. The full variable domain, in which reference TRBV9 and TRBJ1-5 provide the parts outside the CDR3, is DSGVTQTPKHLITATGQRVTLRCSPRSGDLSVYWYQQSLDQGLQFLIQYYNGEERAKGNILERFSAQQFPDLHSELNLSSLELGDSALYFCASSVGEEDRVNQPQHFGDGTRLSIL.

This clonotype appeared a few times. V gene TRBV4-1 combines with J gene TRBJ2-1; 9 nucleotides line up with TRBD2. Trimming at V came to 0 bases and at J to 7 bases, leaving 4 bases not matched to a gene. The CDR3 totals 15 residues. Germline V gene sequence: CDR1 MGHRA, CDR2 YSYEKL. The CDR3 here is CASSQDGLAGNEQFF. CDR3 bases: TGCGCCAGCAGCCAAGATGGGCTAGCGGGGAATGAGCAGTTCTTC.

This clonotype appeared a single time. V usage is TRBV15 and J usage is TRBJ2-1; no firm D call. V was pared by 1 base and J by 7 bases, with 5 bases between. The CDR3 is 12 amino acids. Germline V CDR1 and CDR2: LNHNV, YYDKDF (reference sequence). CDR3 sequence reads: CATSRGWNEQFF. CDR3 in DNA: TGTGCCACCAGCAGAGGGTGGAATGAGCAGTTCTTC.

Worth noting for this clonotype: A clone one base away is much larger, so this may be a read error. This sequence joins TRBV29-1 and TRBJ2-7; TRBD1 aligns across 8 bases. V shed 7 bases, J shed 1 base, and the junction held 9 bases outside the gene matches. Germline loops: CDR1 SQVTM, CDR2 ANQGSEA. The CDR3 spans 14 residues. The CDR3 reads CSAARTGQSYEQYF. CDR3 sequence (DNA): TGCAGCGCCGCTAGGACAGGGCAATCCTACGAGCAGTACTTC.

This rearrangement joins TRBV24-1 to TRBJ2-7; D uncertain. V was cut by 1 base and J by 5 bases, with 14 bases left in between. The CDR3 runs to 15 residues. Germline V gene lookup returns CDR1 KGHDR and CDR2 SFDVKD. In DNA form, the CDR3 reads TGTGCCACCAGTGATTTTGTTTCCCGTCTGGACGAGCAGTACTTC. Protein sequence: CATSDFVSRLDEQYF.

The V and J genes are TRBV5-1 and TRBJ2-5, with D perhaps matching TRBD1 or TRBD2 (5 bases each). Looked up from germline, CDR1 is SGHRS and CDR2 is YFSETQ. The CDR3 contains 16 residues. The V end lost 0 bases, the J end lost 3 bases, and 15 bases lay between the germline ends. CDR3 coding DNA: TGCGCCAGCAGCTTGGGACTCGGGGCATTAGAAGAGACCCAGTACTTC. Its protein product is CASSLGLGALEETQYF.

V gene TRBV7-9 combines with J gene TRBJ2-3; 10 nucleotides agree with TRBD2. From germline, CDR1 is SEHNR and CDR2 FQNEAQ (reference sequence). The CDR3 is 15 amino acids. Losses at the gene ends were 7 bases for V and 5 bases for J; bases not matched to a gene: 9. Here the CDR3 reads CASNPWASGRDTQYF. CDR3 coding DNA: TGTGCCAGCAACCCGTGGGCTAGCGGGAGAGATACGCAGTATTTT.

The chain links TRBV10-3 to TRBJ1-1; the D gene is possibly TRBD1 (5 bases). The CDR3 is 12 amino acids. V was pared by 11 bases and J by 3 bases, with 13 bases between. Germline V gives CDR1 ENHRY, CDR2 SYGVKD. DNA for the CDR3: TGTGCCGCCTCGGAGGGGTACACTGAAGCTTTCTTT. Translating gives CAASEGYTEAFF.

The DNA of the CDR3 is TGTGCCAGCAGCTCACCGGACCCCAGGGACTACAATGAGCAGTTCTTC. Its protein product is CASSSPDPRDYNEQFF. The chain carries TRBV12-3 or TRBV12-4 and TRBJ2-1; TRBD1 is a possible D gene (5 bases). The CDR3 has 16 residues. Trimming cost V 6 bases and J 3 bases, with 18 bases left between them.

V gene TRBV20-1 combines with J gene TRBJ2-7, with 7 bases fitting TRBD2. The CDR3 spans 13 residues. Germline loops: CDR1 DFQATT, CDR2 SNEGSKA (reference sequence). V lost 5 bases and J lost 9; bases outside the gene matches: 13. CDR3 DNA sequence: TGCAGTGCTGGCCTAATCGAGGCGGGAGCGCAGTACTTC. The encoded protein is CSAGLIEAGAQYF.

J is TRBJ2-7 and V is TRBV7-9, with D possibly TRBD1 on 6 matching bases. The CDR3 is 15 amino acids. Germline loops: CDR1 SEHNR, CDR2 FQNEAQ (reference sequence). Trimming removed 1 base at V and 5 bases at J, with 15 bases between. The CDR3 DNA reads TGTGCCAGCAGCTTAGAGGCAGGGGTATTCCACGAGCAGTACTTC. Its translation is CASSLEAGVFHEQYF.

In regard to this clonotype: Its ends do not fully match the called genes, so a read error is possible. Here the CDR3 DNA reads TGTGCCAGAAGCGGGGCTAGCGGGTCCTACGAGCAGTACTTC. Protein: CARSGASGSYEQYF. The chain uses TRBV9 and TRBJ2-7, with 8 bases matching TRBD2. Germline V gene sequence: CDR1 SGDLS, CDR2 YYNGEE. The CDR3 spans 14 residues.

The rearrangement uses TRBV27 and TRBJ1-2; D is perhaps TRBD1 (5 bases). Germline V gives CDR1 MNHEY, CDR2 SMNVEV (reference sequence). The CDR3 runs to 13 residues. V shed 6 bases and J shed 5 bases, with 13 bases lying between them. The CDR3, as DNA: TGTGCCAGCAGCGCGGGGGAAGGATATGGCTACACCTTC. As protein: CASSAGEGYGYTF.